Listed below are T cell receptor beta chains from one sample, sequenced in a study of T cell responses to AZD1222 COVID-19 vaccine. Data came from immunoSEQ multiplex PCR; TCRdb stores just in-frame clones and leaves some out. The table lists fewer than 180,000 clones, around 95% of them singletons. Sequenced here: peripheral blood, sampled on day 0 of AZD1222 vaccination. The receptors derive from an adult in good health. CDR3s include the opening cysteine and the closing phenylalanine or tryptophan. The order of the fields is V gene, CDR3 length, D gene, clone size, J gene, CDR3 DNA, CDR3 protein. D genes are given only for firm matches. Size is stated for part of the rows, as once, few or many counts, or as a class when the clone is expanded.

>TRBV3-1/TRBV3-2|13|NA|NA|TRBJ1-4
TGTGCCAGCAGCCTCTTCAGGGGTGAAAAACTGTTTTTT
CASSLFRGEKLFF
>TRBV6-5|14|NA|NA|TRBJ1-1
TGTGCCAGCAGTCGGCACCCGGAGGGGAGTGAAGCTTTCTTT
CASSRHPEGSEAFF
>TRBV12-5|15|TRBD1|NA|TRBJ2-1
TGTGCTAGTGGTTTGGCGGGACAGGGAATCAATGAGCAGTTCTTC
CASGLAGQGINEQFF
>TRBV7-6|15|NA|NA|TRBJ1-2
TGTGCCAGCAGCCCGCGAGAAACATACCCTATCGGCTACACCTTC
CASSPRETYPIGYTF
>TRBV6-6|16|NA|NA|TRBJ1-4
TGTGCCAGCAGTTATCTACTGACGGGGGCGGTTGAAAAACTGTTTTTT
CASSYLLTGAVEKLFF
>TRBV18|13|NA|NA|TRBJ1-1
TGTGCCAGCTCGGCTGGGGCAAGGACTGAAGCTTTCTTT
CASSAGARTEAFF
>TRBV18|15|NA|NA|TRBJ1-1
TGTGCCAGCTCACCAATCAGGGGAGATAGCACTGAAGCTTTCTTT
CASSPIRGDSTEAFF
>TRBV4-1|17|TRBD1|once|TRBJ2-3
TGCGCCAGCAGCCCCAGACCGACAGGGCCCCGCACAGATACGCAGTATTTT
CASSPRPTGPRTDTQYF
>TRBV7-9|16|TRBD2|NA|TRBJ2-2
TGTGCCAGCAGAAGGACTAGCGGGGCCGACACCGGGGAGCTGTTTTTT
CASRRTSGADTGELFF
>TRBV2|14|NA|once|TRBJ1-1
TGTGCCAGCAGGAAGGTCGTTGGTAACACTGAAGCTTTCTTT
CASRKVVGNTEAFF
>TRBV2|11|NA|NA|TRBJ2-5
TGTGCCAGCAGCGGTTGGGAGACCCAGTACTTC
CASSGWETQYF
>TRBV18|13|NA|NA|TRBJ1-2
TGTGCCAGCTCACCGGGCAGGGCTGGAGGCTACACCTTC
CASSPGRAGGYTF
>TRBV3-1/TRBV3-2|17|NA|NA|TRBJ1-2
TGTGCCAGCAGCCGCAGAAGGGGGTCTGACTCTAACTATGGCTACACCTTC
CASSRRRGSDSNYGYTF
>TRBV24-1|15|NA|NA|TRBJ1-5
TGTGCCACCAGTGATCTCGACAGTACTAATCAGCCCCAGCATTTT
CATSDLDSTNQPQHF
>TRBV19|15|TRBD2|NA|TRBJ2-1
TGTGCCAGTAGTAGTCCTAGCGGGAGTCTCCATGAGCAGTTCTTC
CASSSPSGSLHEQFF
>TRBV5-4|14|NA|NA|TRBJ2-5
TGTGCCAGCAGCTTGGGGACAGTAAAAGAGACCCAGTACTTC
CASSLGTVKETQYF
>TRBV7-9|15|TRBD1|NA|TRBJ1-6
TGTGCCAGCAGCTTAGTCCAGGGGGATAATTCACCCCTCCACTTT
CASSLVQGDNSPLHF
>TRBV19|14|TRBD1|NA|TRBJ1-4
TGTGCCAGTAGGTCCGGGACAGTGAATGAAAAACTGTTTTTT
CASRSGTVNEKLFF
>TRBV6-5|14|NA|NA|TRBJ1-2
TGTGCCAGCAACGATATCGGAACAGCCTATGGCTACACCTTC
CASNDIGTAYGYTF
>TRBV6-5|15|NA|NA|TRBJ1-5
TGTGCCAGCAGTTCTCAGGGAGGGAGCAATCAGCCCCAGCATTTT
CASSSQGGSNQPQHF
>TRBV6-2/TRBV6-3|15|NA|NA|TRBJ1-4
TGTGCCAGCAGTTACTCGGTCTCCACTAATGAAAAACTGTTTTTT
CASSYSVSTNEKLFF
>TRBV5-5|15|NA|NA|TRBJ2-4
TGTGCCAGCAGCTGGACACTCGCCGGCAAAAACATTCAGTACTTC
CASSWTLAGKNIQYF
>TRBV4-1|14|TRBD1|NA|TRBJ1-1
TGCGCCAGCAGCCCGACCTACAGGGGGACTGAAGCTTTCTTT
CASSPTYRGTEAFF
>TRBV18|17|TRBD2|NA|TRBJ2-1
TGTGCCAGCTCACCAAGGGTTTCGGGGAGGGCCCTCAATGAGCAGTTCTTC
CASSPRVSGRALNEQFF
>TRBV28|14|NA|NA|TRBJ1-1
TGTGCCAGCAGCCTAGAGGGCAGGCGGGGAGAAGCTTTCTTT
CASSLEGRRGEAFF
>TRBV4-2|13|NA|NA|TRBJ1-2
TGTGCCAGCAGCCAAGATATGGACTATGGCTACACCTTC
CASSQDMDYGYTF
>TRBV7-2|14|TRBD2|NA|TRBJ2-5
TGTGCCAGCAGCTTTCAAGCGGGAGAAGAGACCCAGTACTTC
CASSFQAGEETQYF
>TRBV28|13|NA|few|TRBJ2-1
TGTGCCAGCAGCTTACTATCGGGGAATGAGCAGTTCTTC
CASSLLSGNEQFF
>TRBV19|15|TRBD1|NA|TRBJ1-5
TGTGCCAGTAGTCTGACAGGGCTTTTTTATCCGCCCCAGCATTTT
CASSLTGLFYPPQHF
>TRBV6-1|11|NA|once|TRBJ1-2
TGTGCCAGCAGTGACGGACGGGGCTACACCTTC
CASSDGRGYTF
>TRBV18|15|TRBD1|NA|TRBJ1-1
TGTGCCAGCTCACCCAATGAAGGGGGCGTAAATGAAGCTTTCTTT
CASSPNEGGVNEAFF
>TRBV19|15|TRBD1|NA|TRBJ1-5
TGTGCCAGTGATAAATCCTCAGGGGGCGGACAGCCCCAGCATTTT
CASDKSSGGGQPQHF
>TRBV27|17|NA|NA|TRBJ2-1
TGTGCCAGCAGTTTAAAGGGCGGACTGTTTTTCTACAATGAGCAGTTCTTC
CASSLKGGLFFYNEQFF
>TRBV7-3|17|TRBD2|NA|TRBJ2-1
TGTGCCAGCAGCTTAACGTCCGGGACTAGCGGTACGTTTGAGCAGTTCTTC
CASSLTSGTSGTFEQFF
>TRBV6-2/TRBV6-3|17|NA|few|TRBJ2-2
TGTGCCAGCAGTTACGGACTCTCTCAGGCGAACACCGGGGAGCTGTTTTTT
CASSYGLSQANTGELFF
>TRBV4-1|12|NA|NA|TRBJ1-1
TGCGCCAGCGACGACATTGGCGGTGAAGCTTTCTTT
CASDDIGGEAFF
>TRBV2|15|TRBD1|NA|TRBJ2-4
TGTGCCAGCAGTCGACAGGGGGTCGCCAAAAACATTCAGTACTTC
CASSRQGVAKNIQYF
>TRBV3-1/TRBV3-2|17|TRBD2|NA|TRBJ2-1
TGTGCCAGCAGCCAAGATGCTAGCGGGAGGCGAAACAATGAGCAGTTCTTC
CASSQDASGRRNNEQFF
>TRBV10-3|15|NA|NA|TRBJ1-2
TGTGCCATCAGAGACGGACAGCGGCCGGACTATGGCTACACCTTC
CAIRDGQRPDYGYTF
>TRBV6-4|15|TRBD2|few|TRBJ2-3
TGTGCCAGCAGTGACGAAGCGGGAGGCACAGATACGCAGTATTTT
CASSDEAGGTDTQYF
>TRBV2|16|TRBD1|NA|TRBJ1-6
TGTGCCAGCAGCGGGACAGGAACATCCTATAATTCACCCCTCCACTTT
CASSGTGTSYNSPLHF
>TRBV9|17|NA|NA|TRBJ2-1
TGTGCCAGCAGCTCCTCCCCTCCCGGGAGTGAATACAATGAGCAGTTCTTC
CASSSSPPGSEYNEQFF
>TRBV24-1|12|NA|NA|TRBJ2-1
TGTGCCACCGGAGAGGCGGGCGATGAGCAGTTCTTC
CATGEAGDEQFF
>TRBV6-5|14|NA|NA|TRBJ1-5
TGTGCCAGCAGTTACTCGAGACGAAATCAGCCCCAGCATTTT
CASSYSRRNQPQHF
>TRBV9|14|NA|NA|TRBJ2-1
TGTGCCAGCAGCTCTCGACTACCCGACAATGAGCAGTTCTTC
CASSSRLPDNEQFF
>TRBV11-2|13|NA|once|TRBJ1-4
TGTGCCAGCAGCTTAGTTTTTAATGAAAAACTGTTTTTT
CASSLVFNEKLFF